This entry lists 4 T cell receptor beta chains sequenced from one sample in a study of blood T cell repertoires in COVID-19. The assay was immunoSEQ multiplex PCR, and TCRdb's table has in-frame clones only and misses some. Of 160,000 or so clones listed, around 84% were seen once; the top ten hold less than 20%. Sequenced material: peripheral blood. The receptor source for this set is an elderly woman with acute or convalescent COVID-19.

The rearrangement links TRBV2 to TRBJ1-4, with D perhaps matching TRBD1 (5 bases). The CDR3 extends over 14 amino acids. V gave up 9 bases and J gave up 0 bases, with 11 bases separating them. The germline V gene encodes CDR1 SNHLY and CDR2 FYNNEI. The CDR3 protein is CASKTESTNEKLFF. The CDR3 coding sequence is TGTGCCAGTAAGACAGAGTCAACTAATGAAAAACTGTTTTTT.

This rearrangement joins TRBV7-2 to TRBJ1-5; 7 bases are a match to TRBD1. CDR1 is SGHTA, CDR2 FQGNSA, per germline. This CDR3 has 12 residues. V was clipped by 5 bases and J by 8 bases; unmatched bases: 3. DNA of the CDR3: TGTGCCAGCAGCCAGGGGGACAAGCCCCAGCATTTT. It yields the protein CASSQGDKPQHF.

The rearrangement uses TRBV10-3 and TRBJ1-2; D is unclear. CDR1 is ENHRY and CDR2 is SYGVKD in the germline V gene. V was trimmed by 8 bases and J by 8 bases, leaving 24 bases between them. The length of the CDR3 is 15 residues. The CDR3 reads CAISWVEWSRDGYTF. DNA for the CDR3: TGTGCCATCTCTTGGGTGGAGTGGTCCCGAGACGGCTACACCTTC.

V usage is TRBV5-4 and J usage is TRBJ1-5; D is unclear. CDR1 SGHNT and CDR2 YYREEE come from the germline V gene (reference sequence). The CDR3 is 15 residues long. V dropped 3 bases and J dropped 5 bases, with 15 bases sitting between them. The DNA of the CDR3 is TGTGCCAGCAGCTCTGGTCCCTCTACTGATCAGCCCCAGCATTTT. Its protein product is CASSSGPSTDQPQHF.